The 18 T cell receptor beta chains reported below all come from one sample, sequenced in a study of T cell repertoires in cytomegalovirus infection. Their target antigens are unknown. TCRdb independently ran MiXCR on the reads; one entry per CDR3 protein. The sample consists of roughly 160,000 distinct CDR3 sequences, less than 25% of them appearing once. The source material was CD8+ T cells from cultured PBMCs, sampled from culture after CMV antigen stimulation. These receptors were obtained from a human donor in good health (CMV status not recorded). Some clones in this sample may be carry-over from other donors' samples.

V usage is TRBV9 and J usage is TRBJ2-3; possible D gene TRBD2, 6 bases. The CDR3 is made up of 16 amino acids. CDR1 is SGDLS, CDR2 YYNGEE, per germline. Trimming stripped 3 bases from V and 2 bases from J, with 16 bases between. This CDR3 reads CASSDRPGVPTDTQYF. DNA of the CDR3: TGTGCCAGCAGCGACCGGCCGGGGGTCCCCACAGATACGCAGTATTTT.

The genes are TRBV27 and TRBJ1-2; no definite D call. The V gene lost 0 bases and the J gene lost 8 bases, with 16 bases spanning the gap. The CDR3 consists of 15 residues. The germline V gene has CDR1 MNHEY and CDR2 SMNVEV (reference sequence). The CDR3: CASSLSSRHDDGYTF. The CDR3 bases are TGTGCCAGCAGTTTATCGTCGCGCCATGATGACGGCTACACCTTC.

The chain employs TRBV7-9 and TRBJ1-1; D is ambiguous. CDR1 is SEHNR and CDR2 is FQNEAQ in the germline V gene (reference sequence). This CDR3 has 14 residues. V was cut by 5 bases and J by 2 bases, with 12 bases left in between. CDR3 residues: CASSPWMENTEAFF. For the CDR3, the DNA is TGTGCCAGCAGCCCGTGGATGGAAAACACTGAAGCTTTCTTT.

This clonotype was found many times. V and J are TRBV6-5 and TRBJ1-2; tentative D call: TRBD1 (5 bases). The CDR3 spans 17 residues. Germline V gene lookup returns CDR1 MNHEY and CDR2 SVGAGI. Trimming removed 0 bases at V and 3 bases at J, with 17 bases between. The CDR3 is CASSYSDDSHDYYGYTF. The CDR3 DNA reads as TGTGCCAGCAGTTACTCCGACGACAGCCACGACTACTATGGCTACACCTTC.

V gene TRBV7-6 combines with J gene TRBJ2-5; possible D gene TRBD2, 6 bases. The CDR3 has 14 amino acids. Germline V gene sequence: CDR1 SGHVS, CDR2 FNYEAQ. The germline V and J ends were trimmed by 2 bases and 4 bases, with 11 bases remaining between them. The CDR3, as DNA: TGTGCCAGCAGCTTAAACAGGAGGGTAGAGACCCAGTACTTC. Protein product: CASSLNRRVETQYF.

This chain connects TRBV12-3 or TRBV12-4 to TRBJ1-2; the D is unclear. V shed 5 bases and J shed 0 bases, with 4 bases lying between them. The CDR3 runs 12 residues. CDR3 amino acids: CASSNSNYGYTF. DNA of the CDR3: TGTGCCAGCAGTAACTCTAACTATGGCTACACCTTC.

This sequence joins TRBV4-1 and TRBJ2-3; TRBD2 matches at 9 bases. Germline V gene sequence: CDR1 MGHRA, CDR2 YSYEKL. The CDR3 runs 18 residues. V shed 4 bases, J shed 0 bases, and the junction held 11 bases outside the gene matches. The CDR3 region has the DNA TGCGCCAGCAGCCGACTCATTAGCGGGGGACCAAGCACAGATACGCAGTATTTT. Protein sequence: CASSRLISGGPSTDTQYF.

The chain couples TRBV27 to TRBJ2-7, with a tentative D call TRBD1 (5 bases). The CDR3 is 14 residues long. CDR1 MNHEY and CDR2 SMNVEV come from the germline V gene (reference sequence). The V end was cut by 1 base, the J end by 6 bases, with 13 bases between. CDR3 protein: CASSLYPGRAEQYF. CDR3 DNA sequence: TGTGCCAGCAGTTTATACCCCGGCAGGGCCGAGCAGTACTTC.

This clonotype was seen only a few times. The chain combines TRBV6-5 with TRBJ2-7; 7 nucleotides agree with TRBD1. This CDR3 contains 14 residues. The germline CDR1 and CDR2 sequences are MNHEY and SVGAGI. After removal of 0 bases from V and 3 bases from J, the junction contained 2 bases not matched to a gene. The CDR3 coding sequence is TGTGCCAGCAGTTACTCCGGACAGGACTACGAGCAGTACTTC. Translating gives CASSYSGQDYEQYF.

The V and J genes are TRBV7-2 and TRBJ2-7, with 7 bases identical to TRBD1. The CDR3 is 14 residues long. After removal of 1 base from V and 4 bases from J, the junction contained 4 bases not matched to a gene. CDR1 is SGHTA and CDR2 is FQGNSA in the germline V gene. Here the CDR3 reads CASSLEGARYEQYF. The CDR3 DNA reads TGTGCCAGCAGCTTAGAGGGGGCCCGGTACGAGCAGTACTTC.

There are a few counts of this clonotype. This rearrangement joins TRBV4-1 to TRBJ1-2; TRBD1 matches 8 bases. The CDR3 loop spans 17 amino acids. CDR1 is MGHRA, CDR2 YSYEKL, per germline. Trimming cost V 3 bases and J 8 bases; bases outside gene matches: 17. CDR3 loop: CASSQGRTGWGFGGYTF. The CDR3 DNA follows: TGCGCCAGCAGCCAGGGACGGACAGGGTGGGGCTTCGGGGGCTACACCTTC.

The V gene is TRBV6-2 or TRBV6-3, the J gene TRBJ2-7, with 8 bases lining up with TRBD1. After removal of 6 bases from V and 3 bases from J, the junction contained 13 bases not matched to a gene. Germline CDR1 is MNHEY and CDR2 is SVGEGT. The CDR3 has 16 residues. CDR3 nucleotides: TGTGCCAGCAGACTCCGGGACAGGTGGGACCACTACGAGCAGTACTTC. Translated, it gives CASRLRDRWDHYEQYF.

This clonotype occurred a few times. The rearrangement uses TRBV27 and TRBJ1-1; D gene unclear. The germline V gene encodes CDR1 MNHEY and CDR2 SMNVEV (reference sequence). The CDR3 contains 14 residues. V lost 7 bases and J lost 5, with 17 bases in between. The CDR3: CASTSPRDRTEAFF. In DNA, the CDR3 is TGTGCCAGCACCAGCCCGCGGGATCGGACTGAAGCTTTCTTT.

This clonotype was counted a few times. The chain is built from TRBV7-3 and TRBJ2-1; D is tentatively TRBD1 or TRBD2 (5 bases each). There are 17 residues in the CDR3. V was pared by 0 bases and J by 2 bases, with 14 bases between. Germline CDR1 SGHTA, CDR2 FQGTGA. DNA for the CDR3: TGTGCCAGCAGCTTAACGTTTGGGGGTTCTCCCTACAATGAGCAGTTCTTC. This translates into CASSLTFGGSPYNEQFF.

The V gene is TRBV30, the J gene TRBJ1-1; tentative D call: TRBD1 (6 bases). CDR3 size: 15 residues. Per germline, CDR1 GTSNPN and CDR2 SVGIG (reference sequence). Deletions cut 3 bases from V and 3 bases from J, with 17 bases between. The CDR3 bases are TGTGCCTGGAGAGGCAGGGGCCCTGGATACACTGAAGCTTTCTTT. Protein: CAWRGRGPGYTEAFF.

In its sample, this clonotype was seen a few times. The V call is TRBV6-2 or TRBV6-3, the J call TRBJ1-1; D remains unclear. This CDR3 has 11 residues. The ends were cut back, 0 bases at V and 11 bases at J, with 7 bases in the middle. Germline lookup yields CDR1 MNHEY and CDR2 SVGEGT. Here the CDR3 reads CASSYSNLAFF. Here the CDR3 DNA reads TGTGCCAGCAGTTACTCGAACCTCGCTTTCTTT.

The table lists this clonotype with a few counts. V usage is TRBV12-5 and J usage is TRBJ2-3, with 10 nucleotides matching TRBD1. This CDR3 is built from 16 residues. J lost 2 bases, V lost 2 bases, and 4 bases had no gene match. Germline assignment: CDR1 LGHNT and CDR2 FRNRAP. The CDR3 loop is CASGLFGTGVTDTQYF. CDR3 nucleotide sequence: TGTGCTAGTGGTTTGTTCGGGACAGGGGTCACAGATACGCAGTATTTT.

DNA for the CDR3: TGTGCCAGCAGCTCCCGACTAGCGGGGGACCCGGGGGGCCAGTACTTC. Amino acids: CASSSRLAGDPGGQYF. The V call is TRBV7-8, the J call TRBJ2-5, with 12 bases fitting TRBD2. The trim removed 4 bases at V and 10 bases at J, leaving 13 bases unmatched. Germline V gives CDR1 SGHVS, CDR2 FQNEAQ. The length of the CDR3 is 16 residues.